The 11 T cell receptor beta chains below were found in one sample sequenced in a study of T cells of healthy individuals. TCRdb used MiXCR to reprocess the 5' RACE reads, holding one entry per CDR3 protein. The sample contains roughly 87,000 distinct CDR3 sequences, roughly 18% of which appear only once. These receptors were obtained from a human donor in good health.

In this sample, this clonotype turned up many times. The gene calls are TRBV20-1 and TRBJ2-3; maybe TRBD2 (6 bases). Germline CDR1 is DFQATT and CDR2 is SNEGSKA (reference sequence). The CDR3 extends over 17 amino acids. V was shortened by 2 bases and J by 6 bases, with 24 bases between the two germline ends. CDR3: CSARNDPMEGLSDTQYF. The CDR3 DNA reads TGCAGTGCTAGAAACGATCCTATGGAGGGTCTTTCGGATACGCAGTATTTT.

This clonotype has ten or more counts. This rearrangement joins TRBV5-1 to TRBJ2-3, with D hard to call. The CDR3 extends over 12 amino acids. V gave up 4 bases and J gave up 5 bases, with 8 bases separating them. Germline values: CDR1 SGHRS, CDR2 YFSETQ. The CDR3 spells CASSLEGDTQYF. The CDR3 DNA reads TGCGCCAGCAGCCTAGAAGGAGATACGCAGTATTTT. The entire variable domain, with the rest obtained from reference TRBV5-1 and TRBJ2-3, is as follows: KAGVTQTPRYLIKTRGQQVTLSCSPISGHRSVSWYQQTPGQGLQFLFEYFSETQRNKGNFPGRFSGRQFSNSRSEMNVSTLELGDSALYLCASSLEGDTQYFGPGTRLTVL.

The chain is built from TRBV24-1 and TRBJ2-3, with TRBD2 as a possible D gene (6 bases). The CDR3 runs 16 residues. V lost 3 bases to trimming and J lost 2 bases, with 14 bases between them. CDR1 and CDR2 from the germline V gene are KGHDR and SFDVKD. The CDR3 reads CATSDPQTGVTDTQYF. In DNA, the CDR3 is TGTGCCACCAGTGATCCACAAACGGGAGTCACAGATACGCAGTATTTT.

This clonotype was picked up a small number of times. The rearrangement uses TRBV7-9 and TRBJ1-2; D may be TRBD1 (5 bases). Per the germline V gene, CDR1 is SEHNR and CDR2 is FQNEAQ (reference sequence). CDR3 size: 16 residues. The ends were cut back, 6 bases at V and 5 bases at J, with 22 bases in the middle. The CDR3 here is CASSSTTDSAWYGYTF. DNA for the CDR3: TGTGCCAGCAGTTCTACTACCGACAGCGCATGGTATGGCTACACCTTC. Complete variable domain (other parts from reference TRBV7-9 and TRBJ1-2): DTGVSQNPRHKITKRGQNVTFRCDPISEHNRLYWYRQTLGQGPEFLTYFQNEAQLEKSRLLSDRFSAERPKGSFSTLEIQRTEQGDSAMYLCASSSTTDSAWYGYTFGSGTRLTVV.

CDR3 nucleotide sequence: TGTGCCAGCAGTTTAGCGGGGTCTGGCACCGGGGAGCTGTTTTTT. This sequence encodes CASSLAGSGTGELFF. The chain has TRBV28 and TRBJ2-2; D is possibly TRBD2 (6 bases). This CDR3 region has 15 residues. Trimming left V 2 bases short and J 4 bases short, with 11 bases between. CDR1 is MDHEN, CDR2 SYDVKM, per germline.

The rearrangement uses TRBV20-1 and TRBJ1-5, with D unclear. Per the germline V gene, CDR1 is DFQATT and CDR2 is SNEGSKA (reference sequence). The V end was cut by 3 bases, the J end by 2 bases, with 8 bases between. The CDR3 totals 13 residues. CDR3 DNA sequence: TGCAGTGCTAGTCGGGTCCGCAATCAGCCCCAGCATTTT. As protein: CSASRVRNQPQHF.

This clonotype has a handful of counts. V usage is TRBV14 and J usage is TRBJ2-2; no definite D call. In germline, CDR1 is SGHDN, CDR2 FVKESK. The V end was cut by 1 base, the J end by 8 bases, with 8 bases between. The CDR3 totals 13 residues. The CDR3 reads CASSQALAGELFF. CDR3 DNA: TGTGCCAGCAGCCAAGCCCTGGCTGGGGAGCTGTTTTTT.

The rearrangement links TRBV20-1 to TRBJ1-5; D ambiguous. The CDR3 covers 14 residues. Trimming took 3 bases from V and 0 from J, leaving 9 bases between them. Germline V lookup: CDR1 DFQATT, CDR2 SNEGSKA (reference sequence). CDR3 coding DNA: TGCAGTGCTAGTTCGAGTCATAGCAATCAGCCCCAGCATTTT. Its translation is CSASSSHSNQPQHF.

J is TRBJ1-5 and V is TRBV18, with D possibly TRBD1 on 5 matching bases. Germline-derived CDR1 and CDR2 are KGHSH and LQKENI. V was cut by 0 bases and J by 6 bases, with 15 bases left in between. CDR3 size: 16 residues. CDR3 protein: CASSPPGAGWPQPQHF. The CDR3 DNA follows: TGTGCCAGCTCACCACCAGGGGCAGGGTGGCCTCAGCCCCAGCATTTT.

There are many counts of this clonotype. V usage is TRBV20-1 and J usage is TRBJ1-1; 8 bases align to TRBD1. J was trimmed by 10 bases and V by 1 base; bases with no gene match: 8. Germline V gene sequence: CDR1 DFQATT, CDR2 SNEGSKA (reference sequence). The CDR3 totals 13 residues. CDR3 residues: CSARADRVVSAFF. The CDR3 DNA reads as TGCAGTGCTAGAGCGGACAGGGTTGTTTCAGCTTTCTTT.

This clonotype was observed a handful of times. This chain uses TRBV20-1 with TRBJ2-5; D may be TRBD2 (6 bases). Trimming removed 3 bases at V and 3 bases at J, with 20 bases between. The germline V gene encodes CDR1 DFQATT and CDR2 SNEGSKA (reference sequence). The CDR3 is 16 amino acids. CDR3 bases: TGCAGTGCTAGCAGAACGTTTGGTGGCGGGGAAGAGACCCAGTACTTC. It specifies CSASRTFGGGEETQYF.